These 23 T cell receptor beta chains came from one sample sequenced in a study of identical twins. TCRdb fed the 5' RACE reads into MiXCR, producing one record per CDR3 protein. The sample consists of around 490,000 distinct CDR3 sequences, 20% to 25% of them appearing once. This same sample was also taken into another study, of yellow fever vaccine responses in identical twins.

Material for sequencing was CD4+ T cells sorted from blood. The receptors were sampled from a woman in her late teens or twenties in good health.

This clonotype was observed a few times. The CDR3 region is CASSQAAFSGGNTGELFF. DNA for the CDR3: TGTGCCAGCAGCCAGGCTGCCTTTAGCGGGGGGAACACCGGGGAGCTGTTTTTT. The V and J genes are TRBV4-2 and TRBJ2-2; 9 bases fit TRBD2. The J segment lost 1 base and the V segment lost 3 bases, leaving 9 bases of the junction unmatched. Germline assignment: CDR1 LGHNA and CDR2 YNFKEQ. The CDR3 runs to 18 residues.

The rearrangement joins TRBV6-1 to TRBJ1-5; TRBD1 matches at 7 bases. The CDR3 spans 12 residues. CDR1 MNHNS and CDR2 SASEGT come from the germline V gene. V shed 6 bases, J shed 5 bases, and the junction held 1 base outside the gene matches. The CDR3 is CASRGQHQPQHF. In nucleotides, the CDR3 is TGTGCCAGCAGGGGACAGCATCAGCCCCAGCATTTT.

This clonotype was observed once. The chain couples TRBV20-1 to TRBJ2-3; 8 nucleotides align to TRBD2. CDR3 size: 15 residues. Trimming at V came to 3 bases and at J to 3 bases, leaving 8 bases not matched to a gene. From germline, CDR1 is DFQATT and CDR2 SNEGSKA (reference sequence). The DNA of the CDR3 is TGCAGTGCTAGTGTGAGCGGGAGTGGTACAGATACGCAGTATTTT. This codes for CSASVSGSGTDTQYF.

This clonotype came up a few times. This rearrangement joins TRBV6-1 to TRBJ2-3; the D is unclear. This CDR3 has 14 residues. Germline CDR1 and CDR2: MNHNS and SASEGT. Deletions cut 6 bases from V and 6 bases from J, with 16 bases between. The CDR3 region is CASRTFLSPDTQYF. In DNA form, the CDR3 reads TGTGCCAGCAGGACTTTCTTAAGTCCGGATACGCAGTATTTT.

This clonotype has only a few counts. CDR3 coding DNA: TGTGCCAGCAGCCAAGAAGGGACTGTCAATGAGCAGTTCTTC. This gives the protein CASSQEGTVNEQFF. The chain joins TRBV3-1 to TRBJ2-1; TRBD2 is a possible D gene (6 bases). CDR1 LGHDT and CDR2 YNNKEL come from the germline V gene (reference sequence). This CDR3 region has 14 residues. V lost 0 bases to trimming and J lost 6 bases, with 9 bases between them.

Only a few counts were recorded for this clonotype. The chain couples TRBV12-3 or TRBV12-4 to TRBJ2-1; 9 bases fit TRBD1. V lost 5 bases, J lost 9 bases, and 8 bases stayed unmatched. The CDR3 extends over 14 amino acids. In nucleotides, the CDR3 is TGTGCCAGCAGTCACGGGACAGGGCCGGGTGAGCAGTTCTTC. Its protein is CASSHGTGPGEQFF.

CDR3 nucleotide sequence: TGTGCCACCAGCGACACGACCTATAGCAATCAGCCCCAGCATTTT. Its translation: CATSDTTYSNQPQHF. The chain combines TRBV24-1 with TRBJ1-5; no reliable D call. Germline values: CDR1 KGHDR, CDR2 SFDVKD. Trimming shortened V by 7 bases and J by 0 bases, and 12 bases separated the two germline ends. CDR3 length equals 15 residues.

The V call is TRBV7-6, the J call TRBJ2-1; 7 bases map to TRBD2. Looked up from germline, CDR1 is SGHVS and CDR2 is FNYEAQ. This CDR3 has 13 amino acids. J lost 7 bases, V lost 5 bases, and 5 bases had no gene match. The CDR3 reads CASSPGLQNEQFF. DNA for the CDR3: TGTGCCAGCAGCCCGGGACTACAGAATGAGCAGTTCTTC.

The chain links TRBV2 to TRBJ2-1, with D possibly called TRBD1 or TRBD2 (5 bases each). The germline V gene has CDR1 SNHLY and CDR2 FYNNEI. V was trimmed by 10 bases and J by 7 bases, leaving 17 bases between them. This CDR3 spans 13 amino acids. The DNA for the CDR3 is TGTGCCAACGGCCCGGGGCGGCGGAATGAGCAGTTCTTC. Translation gives CANGPGRRNEQFF. The full variable domain, completed using reference TRBV2 and TRBJ2-1, is EPEVTQTPSHQVTQMGQEVILRCVPISNHLYFYWYRQILGQKVEFLVSFYNNEISEKSEIFDDQFSVERPDGSNFTLKIRSTKLEDSAMYFCANGPGRRNEQFFGPGTRLTVL.

This clonotype turned up a few times. V and J are TRBV7-2 and TRBJ1-4, with TRBD1 as a possible D gene (6 bases). V lost 5 bases to trimming and J lost 5 bases, with 12 bases between them. The CDR3 is 14 residues long. Germline V gives CDR1 SGHTA, CDR2 FQGNSA. Here the CDR3 reads CASSAGGGNEKLFF. CDR3 DNA: TGTGCCAGCAGCGCGGGAGGGGGGAATGAAAAACTGTTTTTT.

The CDR3 reads CATSRDWGGKNEQFF. DNA of the CDR3: TGTGCCACCAGCAGAGATTGGGGGGGGAAAAATGAGCAGTTCTTC. The chain has TRBV15 and TRBJ2-1, with 7 bases identical to TRBD2. The length of the CDR3 is 15 residues. Trimming at V came to 0 bases and at J to 7 bases, leaving 6 bases not matched to a gene. Germline V gives CDR1 LNHNV, CDR2 YYDKDF (reference sequence).

The DNA for the CDR3 is TGTGCCAGCAGAGACGACAGGGCGCCCTCCTACGAGCAGTACTTC. It specifies CASRDDRAPSYEQYF. This chain connects TRBV28 to TRBJ2-7; 7 bases agree with TRBD1. The CDR3 runs to 15 residues. CDR1 MDHEN and CDR2 SYDVKM come from the germline V gene. Germline trimming cut 6 bases from V and 0 bases from J; bases unmatched to any gene: 8.

This clonotype was observed a few times. This chain links TRBV5-1 with TRBJ2-3; TRBD1 or TRBD2 may be the D gene (5 bases each). V lost 6 bases to trimming and J lost 2 bases, with 13 bases between them. The CDR3 loop spans 14 amino acids. Germline values: CDR1 SGHRS, CDR2 YFSETQ. Here the CDR3 reads CASTTGTTTDTQYF. DNA for the CDR3: TGCGCCAGCACGACCGGGACCACCACAGATACGCAGTATTTT.

This clonotype occurred a few times. V and J are TRBV9 and TRBJ2-6; no definite D call. CDR3 length: 16 amino acids. Germline CDR1 is SGDLS and CDR2 is YYNGEE. V dropped 4 bases and J dropped 0 bases, with 11 bases sitting between them. DNA of the CDR3: TGTGCCAGCAGCCTTCCTCAGGTCTCTGGGGCCAACGTCCTGACTTTC. Translating gives CASSLPQVSGANVLTF.

This clonotype appeared a few times. V and J are TRBV5-1 and TRBJ1-2, with D possibly being TRBD1 (6 bases). Trimming took off 4 bases at V and 0 bases at J, with 13 bases between the two ends. Per the germline V gene, CDR1 is SGHRS and CDR2 is YFSETQ. CDR3 length: 15 residues. The CDR3 is CASSQRTAANYGYTF. In DNA form, the CDR3 reads TGCGCCAGCAGCCAGAGGACAGCAGCTAACTATGGCTACACCTTC.

This clonotype was counted only a few times. The V gene is TRBV7-9, the J gene TRBJ2-3; 8 nucleotides align to TRBD2. From germline, CDR1 is SEHNR and CDR2 FQNEAQ (reference sequence). After removal of 2 bases from V and 2 bases from J, the junction contained 3 bases not matched to a gene. CDR3 length equals 15 residues. The DNA for the CDR3 is TGTGCCAGCAGCTTACGCGGGGGGTACACAGATACGCAGTATTTT. It encodes CASSLRGGYTDTQYF.

This clonotype was counted a few times. The chain recombines TRBV12-3 or TRBV12-4 with TRBJ2-1; 7 bases agree with TRBD2. The CDR3 sequence is 15 residues long. J was trimmed by 3 bases and V by 3 bases; bases with no gene match: 5. The CDR3: CASSFRGTIYNEQFF. The CDR3 nucleotides read TGTGCCAGCAGTTTCCGGGGGACTATCTACAATGAGCAGTTCTTC.

V usage is TRBV20-1 and J usage is TRBJ2-6, with 8 bases lining up with TRBD1. V lost 0 bases, J lost 4 bases, and 17 bases stayed unmatched. Germline CDR1 is DFQATT and CDR2 is SNEGSKA (reference sequence). The CDR3 totals 20 residues. DNA for the CDR3: TGCAGTGCTAGAGATTCCAGATTCCCGTCGACAGGGGTCGGGGCCAACGTCCTGACTTTC. Protein: CSARDSRFPSTGVGANVLTF.

This clonotype has just a few counts. The gene calls are TRBV7-8 and TRBJ2-5; 10 nucleotides line up with TRBD1. Trimming at V came to 2 bases and at J to 5 bases, leaving 11 bases not matched to a gene. This CDR3 contains 17 residues. The germline gives CDR1 SGHVS, CDR2 FQNEAQ. The DNA of the CDR3 is TGTGCCAGCAGCTTACTCCGGGACAGGGGCCGTTGGGAGACCCAGTACTTC. Translated: CASSLLRDRGRWETQYF.

The CDR3 is CSEVTGGWTDTQYF. CDR3 sequence (DNA): TGCAGCGAGGTAACAGGGGGCTGGACAGATACGCAGTATTTT. The rearrangement links TRBV29-1 to TRBJ2-3; 9 bases are a match to TRBD1. Germline V CDR1 and CDR2: SQVTM, ANQGSEA. This CDR3 spans 14 amino acids. The junction had 8 bases not matched to a gene; V was cut back by 7 bases and J by 3 bases.

This clonotype was seen only once. The chain has TRBV6-1 and TRBJ2-3; 11 bases are a match to TRBD2. From germline, CDR1 is MNHNS and CDR2 SASEGT. This CDR3 region has 20 residues. V trimming: 2 bases; J trimming: 7 bases; junction bases outside the gene matches: 20. CDR3 region: CASSELGLAGGPPTTNTQYF. For the CDR3, the DNA is TGTGCCAGCAGTGAATTAGGTTTAGCGGGGGGGCCACCCACAACGAATACGCAGTATTTT.

The DNA of the CDR3 is TGTGCCATCAGTAAGACAGAAATCACTGAAGCTTTCTTT. Residues: CAISKTEITEAFF. The chain couples TRBV10-3 to TRBJ1-1; D is perhaps TRBD1 (5 bases). V was trimmed by 5 bases and J by 4 bases, leaving 11 bases between them. The CDR3 loop spans 13 amino acids. The V gene's germline CDR1 is ENHRY and CDR2 SYGVKD.

Only a few counts were recorded for this clonotype. The V gene is TRBV15, the J gene TRBJ2-3; perhaps TRBD2 as D (6 bases). Trimming took 6 bases from V and 3 from J, leaving 19 bases between them. The CDR3 covers 16 residues. Germline V lookup: CDR1 LNHNV, CDR2 YYDKDF (reference sequence). CDR3 in amino acids: CATSPWVGRGTDTQYF. CDR3 DNA sequence: TGTGCCACCAGTCCCTGGGTGGGACGGGGGACAGATACGCAGTATTTT.